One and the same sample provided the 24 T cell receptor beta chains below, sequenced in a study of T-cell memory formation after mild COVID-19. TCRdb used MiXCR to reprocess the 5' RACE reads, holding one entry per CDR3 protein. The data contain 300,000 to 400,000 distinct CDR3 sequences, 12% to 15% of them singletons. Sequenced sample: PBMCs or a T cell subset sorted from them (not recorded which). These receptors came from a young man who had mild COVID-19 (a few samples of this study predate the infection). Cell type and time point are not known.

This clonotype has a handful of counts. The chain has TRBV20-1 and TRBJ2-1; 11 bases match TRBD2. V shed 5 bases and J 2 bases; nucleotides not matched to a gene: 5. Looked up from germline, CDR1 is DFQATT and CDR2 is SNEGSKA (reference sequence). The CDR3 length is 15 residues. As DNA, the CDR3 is TGCAGTGCTCAACTAGCGGGGGCTCCCTACAATGAGCAGTTCTTC. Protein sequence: CSAQLAGAPYNEQFF.

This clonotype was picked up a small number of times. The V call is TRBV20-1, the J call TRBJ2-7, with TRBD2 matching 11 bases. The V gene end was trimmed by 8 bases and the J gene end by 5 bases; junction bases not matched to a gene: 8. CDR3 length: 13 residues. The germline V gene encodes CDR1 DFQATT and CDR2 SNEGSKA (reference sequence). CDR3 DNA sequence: TGCAGTACGACTAGCGGGGTTCAGGACGAGCAGTACTTC. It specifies CSTTSGVQDEQYF.

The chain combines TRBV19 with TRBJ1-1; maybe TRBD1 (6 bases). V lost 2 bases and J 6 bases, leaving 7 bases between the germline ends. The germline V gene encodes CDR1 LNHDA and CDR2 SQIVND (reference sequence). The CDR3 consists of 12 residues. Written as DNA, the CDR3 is TGTGCCAGTAGTATAAGGGGGGCTGAAGCTTTCTTT. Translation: CASSIRGAEAFF.

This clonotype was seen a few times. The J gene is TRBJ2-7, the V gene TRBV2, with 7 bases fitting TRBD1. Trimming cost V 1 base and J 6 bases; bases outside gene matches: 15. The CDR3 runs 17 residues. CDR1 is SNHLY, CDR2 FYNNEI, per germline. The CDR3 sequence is CASSEGISRDRDFEQYF. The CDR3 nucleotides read TGTGCCAGCAGTGAAGGAATAAGTCGGGACAGAGATTTCGAGCAGTACTTC.

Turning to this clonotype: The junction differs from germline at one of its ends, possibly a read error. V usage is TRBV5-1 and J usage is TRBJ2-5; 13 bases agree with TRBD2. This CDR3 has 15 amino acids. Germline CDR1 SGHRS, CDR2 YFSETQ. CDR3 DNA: TGCTCCAGCAGCTTACTAGCGGGGGGGCAAGAGACCCAGTACTTC. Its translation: CSSSLLAGGQETQYF.

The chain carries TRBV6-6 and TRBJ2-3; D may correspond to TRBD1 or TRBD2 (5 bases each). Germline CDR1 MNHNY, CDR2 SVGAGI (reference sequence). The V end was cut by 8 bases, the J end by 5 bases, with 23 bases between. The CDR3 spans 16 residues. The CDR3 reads CASPKISPGPIDTQYF. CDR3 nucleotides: TGTGCCAGCCCCAAGATCTCCCCGGGGCCGATAGATACGCAGTATTTT.

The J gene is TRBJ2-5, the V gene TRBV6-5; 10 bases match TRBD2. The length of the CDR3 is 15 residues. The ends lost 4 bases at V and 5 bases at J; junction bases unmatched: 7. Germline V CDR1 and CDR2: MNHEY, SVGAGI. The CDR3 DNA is TGTGCCAGCAGTTTGTCCGCTAGCGGGGGTGAGACCCAGTACTTC. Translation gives CASSLSASGGETQYF.

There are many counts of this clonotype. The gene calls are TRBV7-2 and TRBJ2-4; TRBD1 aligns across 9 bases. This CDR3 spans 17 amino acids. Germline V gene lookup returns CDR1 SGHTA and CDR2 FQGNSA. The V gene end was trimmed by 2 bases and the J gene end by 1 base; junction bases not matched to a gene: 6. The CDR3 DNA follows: TGTGCCAGCAGCTTATCCCAAGGACAGGGGGCCAAAAACATTCAGTACTTC. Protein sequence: CASSLSQGQGAKNIQYF.

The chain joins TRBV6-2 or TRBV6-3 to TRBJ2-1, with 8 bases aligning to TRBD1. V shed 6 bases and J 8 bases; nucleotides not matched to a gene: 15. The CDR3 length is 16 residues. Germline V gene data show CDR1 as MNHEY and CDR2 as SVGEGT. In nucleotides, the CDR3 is TGTGCCAGCAGCGAACCCCGGGACAGGTTATGGGATGAGCAGTTCTTC. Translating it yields CASSEPRDRLWDEQFF.

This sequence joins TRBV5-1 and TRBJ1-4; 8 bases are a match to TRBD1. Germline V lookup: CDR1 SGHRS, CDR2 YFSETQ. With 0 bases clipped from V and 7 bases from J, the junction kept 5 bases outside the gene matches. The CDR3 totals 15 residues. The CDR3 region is CASSLDGQGGEKLFF. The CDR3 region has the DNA TGCGCCAGCAGCTTGGATGGACAGGGTGGTGAAAAACTGTTTTTT.

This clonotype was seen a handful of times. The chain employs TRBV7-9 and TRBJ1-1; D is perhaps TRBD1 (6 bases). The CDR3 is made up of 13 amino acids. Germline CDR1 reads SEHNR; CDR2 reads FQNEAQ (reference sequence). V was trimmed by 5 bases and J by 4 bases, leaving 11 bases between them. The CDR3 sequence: CASSRGGPTEAFF. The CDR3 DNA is TGTGCCAGCAGCCGAGGGGGTCCCACTGAAGCTTTCTTT.

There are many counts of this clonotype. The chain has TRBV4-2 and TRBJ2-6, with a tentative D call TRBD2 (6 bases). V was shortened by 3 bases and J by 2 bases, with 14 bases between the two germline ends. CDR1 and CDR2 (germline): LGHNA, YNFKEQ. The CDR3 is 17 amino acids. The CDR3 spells CASSHTRGRTGANVLTF. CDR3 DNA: TGTGCCAGCAGCCACACTCGGGGGAGAACTGGGGCCAACGTCCTGACTTTC.

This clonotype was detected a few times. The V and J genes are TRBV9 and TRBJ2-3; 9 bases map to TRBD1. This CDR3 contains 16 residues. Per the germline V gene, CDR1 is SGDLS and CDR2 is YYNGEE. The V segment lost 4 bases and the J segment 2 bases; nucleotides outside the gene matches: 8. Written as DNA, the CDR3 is TGTGCCAGCAGCAAACACAGGGGGCTCCACACAGATACGCAGTATTTT. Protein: CASSKHRGLHTDTQYF.

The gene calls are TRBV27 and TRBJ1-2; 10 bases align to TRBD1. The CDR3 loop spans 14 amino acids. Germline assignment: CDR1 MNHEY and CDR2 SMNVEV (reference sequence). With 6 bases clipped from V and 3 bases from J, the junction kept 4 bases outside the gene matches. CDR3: CASRGQGRYYGYTF. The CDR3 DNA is TGTGCCAGCAGGGGACAGGGGCGCTACTATGGCTACACCTTC.

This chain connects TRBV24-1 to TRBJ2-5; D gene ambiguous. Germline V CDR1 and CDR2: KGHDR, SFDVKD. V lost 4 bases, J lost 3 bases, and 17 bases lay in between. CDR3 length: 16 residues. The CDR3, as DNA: TGTGCCACCAGTGACCAACATTCAAGGGTAAAAGAGACCCAGTACTTC. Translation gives CATSDQHSRVKETQYF.

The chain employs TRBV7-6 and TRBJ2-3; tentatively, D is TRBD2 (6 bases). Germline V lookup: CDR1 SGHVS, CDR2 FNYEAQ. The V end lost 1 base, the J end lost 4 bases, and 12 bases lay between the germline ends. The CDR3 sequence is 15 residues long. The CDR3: CASSLVGGAADTQYF. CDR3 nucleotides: TGTGCCAGCAGCTTAGTGGGCGGGGCGGCAGATACGCAGTATTTT.

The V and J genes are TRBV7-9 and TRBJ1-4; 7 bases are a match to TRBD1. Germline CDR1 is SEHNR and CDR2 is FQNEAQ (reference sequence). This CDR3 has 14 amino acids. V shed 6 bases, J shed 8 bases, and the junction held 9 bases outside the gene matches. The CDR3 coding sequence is TGTGCCAGCAGAGACAGGGAAGGGGCGGAAAAACTGTTTTTT. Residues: CASRDREGAEKLFF.

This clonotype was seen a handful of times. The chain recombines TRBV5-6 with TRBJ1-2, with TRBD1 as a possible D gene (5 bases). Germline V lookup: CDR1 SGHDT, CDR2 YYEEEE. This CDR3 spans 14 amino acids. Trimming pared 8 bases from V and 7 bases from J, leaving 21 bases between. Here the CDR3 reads CASQQLRRGRGYTF. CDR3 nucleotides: TGTGCCAGTCAGCAGCTCCGTCGGGGCCGTGGCTACACCTTC.

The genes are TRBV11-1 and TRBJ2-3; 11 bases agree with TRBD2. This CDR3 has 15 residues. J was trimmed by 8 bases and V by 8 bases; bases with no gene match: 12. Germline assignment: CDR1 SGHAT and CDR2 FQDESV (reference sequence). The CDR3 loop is CASSGPGLADRTQYF. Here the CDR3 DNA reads TGTGCCAGCTCGGGACCGGGACTAGCGGACCGTACGCAGTATTTT. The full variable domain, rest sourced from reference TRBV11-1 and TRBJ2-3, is EAEVAQSPRYKITEKSQAVAFWCDPISGHATLYWYRQILGQGPELLVQFQDESVVDDSQLPKDRFSAERLKGVDSTLKIQPAELGDSAMYLCASSGPGLADRTQYFGPGTRLTVL.

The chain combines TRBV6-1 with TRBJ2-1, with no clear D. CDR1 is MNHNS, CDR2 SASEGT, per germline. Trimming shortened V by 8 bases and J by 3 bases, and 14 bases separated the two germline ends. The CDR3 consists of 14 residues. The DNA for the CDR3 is TGTGCCAGCTTGGGCACCCTCCTCTACAATGAGCAGTTCTTC. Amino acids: CASLGTLLYNEQFF.

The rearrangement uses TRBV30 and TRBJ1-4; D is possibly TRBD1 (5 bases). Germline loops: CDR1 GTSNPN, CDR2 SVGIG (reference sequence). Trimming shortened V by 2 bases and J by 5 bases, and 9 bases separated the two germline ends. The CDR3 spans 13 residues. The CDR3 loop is CAWSRQRNEKLFF. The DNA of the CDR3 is TGTGCCTGGAGTAGACAGCGAAATGAAAAACTGTTTTTT.

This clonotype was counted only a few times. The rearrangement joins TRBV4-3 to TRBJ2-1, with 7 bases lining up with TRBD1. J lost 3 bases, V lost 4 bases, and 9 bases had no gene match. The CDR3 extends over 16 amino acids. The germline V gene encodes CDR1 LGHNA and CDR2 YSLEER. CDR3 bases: TGCGCCAGCAGCCCGCATGGGACAGAGAACTACAATGAGCAGTTCTTC. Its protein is CASSPHGTENYNEQFF.

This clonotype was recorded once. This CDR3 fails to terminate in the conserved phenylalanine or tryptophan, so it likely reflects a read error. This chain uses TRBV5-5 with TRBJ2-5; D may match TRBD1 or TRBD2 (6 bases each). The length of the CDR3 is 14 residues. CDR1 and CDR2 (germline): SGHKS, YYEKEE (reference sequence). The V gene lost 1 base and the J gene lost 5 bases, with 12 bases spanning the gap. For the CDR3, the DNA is TGTGCCAGCAGCTTGTCGGGGGCCGAGGAGACCCAGTACCTC. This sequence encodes CASSLSGAEETQYL.

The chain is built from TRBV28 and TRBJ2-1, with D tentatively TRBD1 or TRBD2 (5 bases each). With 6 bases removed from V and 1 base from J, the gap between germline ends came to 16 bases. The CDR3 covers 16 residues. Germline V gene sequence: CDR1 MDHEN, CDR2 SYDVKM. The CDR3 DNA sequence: TGTGCCAGCAGAGGGGTCGAGGGGTCTTCCTACAATGAGCAGTTCTTC. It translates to CASRGVEGSSYNEQFF. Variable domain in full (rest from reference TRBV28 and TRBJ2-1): DVKVTQSSRYLVKRTGEKVFLECVQDMDHENMFWYRQDPGLGLRLIYFSYDVKMKEKGDIPEGYSVSREKKERFSLILESASTNQTSMYLCASRGVEGSSYNEQFFGPGTRLTVL.